The 10 T cell receptor beta chains below come from one sample, sequenced in a study of cytomegalovirus exposure and HLA in healthy donors. The protocol was immunoSEQ multiplex PCR, while the TCRdb copy is restricted to in-frame clones and leaves out a portion. The sample comprises about 110,000 clones, 70% to 85% of which are singletons, and 3% to 3.5% rests with the top ten. Sequencing input: PBMCs. The receptor source for this set is a woman younger than 35 in good health and CMV-seronegative.

V and J are TRBV7-9 and TRBJ1-1, with D tentatively TRBD1 (6 bases). Germline values: CDR1 SEHNR, CDR2 FQNEAQ (reference sequence). The V end was cut by 1 base, the J end by 1 base, with 7 bases between. This CDR3 has 14 residues. The CDR3 protein is CASSLGQANTEAFF. The CDR3 DNA reads as TGTGCCAGCAGCTTAGGACAGGCGAACACTGAAGCTTTCTTT.

The gene calls are TRBV10-3 and TRBJ2-7, with D perhaps matching TRBD1 (5 bases). Trimming removed 6 bases at V and 5 bases at J, with 8 bases between. Germline lookup yields CDR1 ENHRY and CDR2 SYGVKD. The CDR3 spans 11 residues. CDR3 protein: CAISQGHEQYF. CDR3 in DNA: TGTGCCATCAGCCAGGGCCACGAGCAGTACTTC.

The V call is TRBV5-6, the J call TRBJ2-5, with 10 positions matching TRBD2. With V trimmed by 4 bases and J by 1 base, 7 bases remained unmatched. From germline, CDR1 is SGHDT and CDR2 YYEEEE. There are 16 residues in the CDR3. The CDR3 spells CASSPLTSGLQETQYF. The DNA of the CDR3 is TGTGCCAGCAGCCCGCTGACTAGCGGGCTCCAAGAGACCCAGTACTTC.

This chain uses TRBV14 with TRBJ1-2; D call uncertain. CDR3 length equals 14 residues. Germline CDR1 reads SGHDN; CDR2 reads FVKESK. V was shortened by 4 bases and J by 8 bases, with 17 bases between the two germline ends. The CDR3 sequence: CASSLQTIHRGYTF. As DNA, the CDR3 is TGTGCCAGCAGCCTACAGACCATCCATAGGGGCTACACCTTC.

This clone turned up a few times. The V and J genes are TRBV30 and TRBJ1-2, with D tentatively TRBD1 (6 bases). Germline lookup yields CDR1 GTSNPN and CDR2 SVGIG (reference sequence). The CDR3 loop spans 14 amino acids. Trimming cost V 4 bases and J 4 bases, with 16 bases left between them. CDR3 DNA: TGTGCCTGGACTCTCGCGGGGGGCATCTATGGCTACACCTTC. This translates into CAWTLAGGIYGYTF.

This chain connects TRBV25-1 to TRBJ1-2, with no clear D. This CDR3 is built from 11 residues. Trimming removed 3 bases at V and 6 bases at J, with 5 bases between. Germline CDR1 and CDR2: MGHDK and SYGVNS. The CDR3, as DNA: TGTGCCAGCAGTGATCCGGATGGCTACACCTTC. It codes for CASSDPDGYTF.

In nucleotides, the CDR3 is TGTGCCAGCAGTACCAAGACAGGGATGGACAATGAGCAGTTCTTC. Its protein product is CASSTKTGMDNEQFF. This chain connects TRBV7-2 to TRBJ2-1, with 7 positions matching TRBD1. V lost 6 bases, J lost 5 bases, and 10 bases stayed unmatched. From germline, CDR1 is SGHTA and CDR2 FQGNSA. CDR3 length: 15 amino acids.

The rearrangement joins TRBV5-1 to TRBJ2-3; 15 nucleotides agree with TRBD2. There are 19 residues in the CDR3. Germline V CDR1 and CDR2: SGHRS, YFSETQ. V lost 2 bases to trimming and J lost 0 bases; unmatched junction nucleotides: 7. This CDR3 is CASSFAGTSGGMSTDTQYF. The CDR3 coding sequence is TGCGCCAGCAGCTTCGCCGGGACTAGCGGGGGGATGAGCACAGATACGCAGTATTTT.

The V gene is TRBV28, the J gene TRBJ2-5, with 12 bases aligning to TRBD1. The junction had 14 bases not matched to a gene; V was cut back by 5 bases and J by 4 bases. The germline CDR1 and CDR2 sequences are MDHEN and SYDVKM. The CDR3 length is 18 residues. DNA of the CDR3: TGTGCCAGCAGTCGTGGACCGGGGACAGGGGGCGCGGGAGAGACCCAGTACTTC. Translated: CASSRGPGTGGAGETQYF.

The gene calls are TRBV4-1 and TRBJ2-4; the D gene is possibly TRBD2 (6 bases). Germline CDR1 MGHRA, CDR2 YSYEKL. Trimming cost V 4 bases and J 0 bases, with 13 bases left between them. The CDR3 contains 16 residues. The CDR3 nucleotides are TGCGCCAGCAGCCCCGCGGGGCAGATAGCCAAAAACATTCAGTACTTC. This translates into CASSPAGQIAKNIQYF.